Following are 21 T cell receptor beta chains from one sample sequenced in a study of T cells in Graves' hyperthyroidism and ophthalmopathy. Amplified TCR beta CDR3 regions came from RNA transcripts. Carried out on the TCR CDR3, a first-round RT-PCR used the HTBI primer set. Using its own MiXCR run on the multiplex PCR reads, TCRdb lists one record per CDR3 protein. The table shows more than 300,000 distinct CDR3 sequences, with approximately 14% occurring only once. Sequenced material: blood. Every receptor here comes from a woman aged 60-75 years with Graves' hyperthyroidism.

V gene TRBV12-3 or TRBV12-4 combines with J gene TRBJ2-5, with 9 bases fitting TRBD1. The CDR3 loop spans 14 amino acids. The trim removed 7 bases at V and 3 bases at J, leaving 6 bases unmatched. The CDR3 nucleotides are TGTGCCAGCACCCCACAGGGGGCTAAAGAGACCCAGTACTTC. This codes for CASTPQGAKETQYF.

Many counts were recorded for this clonotype. The chain uses TRBV3-1 and TRBJ2-1; 11 bases line up with TRBD2. J was trimmed by 9 bases and V by 7 bases; bases with no gene match: 14. This CDR3 is built from 16 residues. Looked up from germline, CDR1 is LGHDT and CDR2 is YNNKEL (reference sequence). CDR3 in DNA: TGTGCCAGCAAAAAGGAAGTAGCGGGAGGGCTGGGTGAGCAGTTCTTC. Encoded protein: CASKKEVAGGLGEQFF.

The J gene is TRBJ2-7, the V gene TRBV11-2; D possibly corresponds to TRBD2 (5 bases). Germline V gene data show CDR1 as SGHAT and CDR2 as FQNNGV. V was clipped by 2 bases and J by 0 bases, with 17 bases between them. There are 17 residues in the CDR3. The DNA for the CDR3 is TGTGCCAGCAGCTTACCCGCAGATCCTGGGAGCTCCTACGAGCAGTACTTC. Encoded protein: CASSLPADPGSSYEQYF.

This clonotype was observed many times. CDR3 protein: CASSEGAGMNTEAFF. DNA for the CDR3: TGTGCCAGCAGTGAGGGGGCGGGGATGAACACTGAAGCTTTCTTT. This rearrangement joins TRBV6-1 to TRBJ1-1; tentative D call: TRBD1 (6 bases). The CDR3 covers 15 residues. Trimming shortened V by 3 bases and J by 0 bases, and 11 bases separated the two germline ends. Germline V CDR1 and CDR2: MNHNS, SASEGT.

This clonotype was recorded at least ten times. V usage is TRBV10-3 and J usage is TRBJ1-4; 9 bases align to TRBD1. Germline V lookup: CDR1 ENHRY, CDR2 SYGVKD. The CDR3 sequence is 13 residues long. V trimming: 10 bases; J trimming: 2 bases; junction bases outside the gene matches: 2. The CDR3 region is CATGTGTNEKLFF. CDR3 coding DNA: TGTGCCACTGGGACAGGGACTAATGAAAAACTGTTTTTT.

This clonotype was observed at least ten times. V gene TRBV5-1 combines with J gene TRBJ2-7; 9 positions match TRBD2. Near its end, the DNA agrees better with TRBJ2-1, so the J call may be wrong. Germline lookup yields CDR1 SGHRS and CDR2 YFSETQ. This CDR3 region has 14 residues. The CDR3 DNA is TGCGCCAGCCAATCCGGGACTAGCCTCCTAGAGCAGTTCTTC. Translating gives CASQSGTSLLEQFF.

Only a few counts were recorded for this clonotype. This chain uses TRBV11-2 with TRBJ2-1; D may be TRBD2 (6 bases). Trimming pared 5 bases from V and 5 bases from J, leaving 16 bases between. The germline gives CDR1 SGHAT, CDR2 FQNNGV. The CDR3 is 15 residues long. This CDR3 reads CASSHPERGNNEQFF. DNA of the CDR3: TGTGCCAGCAGCCACCCCGAACGGGGGAACAATGAGCAGTTCTTC.

This clonotype appeared many times. CDR3 sequence (DNA): TGTGCCAGCAGTTTAGTAGGGTGGGAGCAGTACTTC. Translated, it gives CASSLVGWEQYF. The J gene is TRBJ2-7, the V gene TRBV12-3 or TRBV12-4; D unclear. Trimming cost V 1 base and J 7 bases, with 8 bases left between them. The CDR3 contains 12 residues.

The rearrangement uses TRBV7-2 and TRBJ1-1; 8 bases are a match to TRBD1. This CDR3 region has 13 residues. In germline, CDR1 is SGHTA, CDR2 FQGNSA. The V segment lost 7 bases and the J segment 7 bases; nucleotides outside the gene matches: 8. The CDR3 coding sequence is TGTGCCAGCAAAAGCCAGGGGGCGGGTGAAGCTTTCTTT. Its protein product is CASKSQGAGEAFF.

V and J are TRBV7-3 and TRBJ2-5; 15 nucleotides line up with TRBD2. The germline V gene encodes CDR1 SGHTA and CDR2 FQGTGA. V shed 5 bases, J shed 5 bases, and the junction held 6 bases outside the gene matches. This CDR3 spans 16 amino acids. This CDR3 reads CASSLLGTSGRETQYF. The DNA for the CDR3 is TGTGCCAGCAGCCTACTCGGGACTAGCGGGAGGGAGACCCAGTACTTC. The entire variable domain, with the rest obtained from reference TRBV7-3 and TRBJ2-5, is as follows: GAGVSQTPSNKVTEKGKYVELRCDPISGHTALYWYRQSLGQGPEFLIYFQGTGAADDSGLPNDRFFAVRPEGSVSTLKIQRTERGDSAVYLCASSLLGTSGRETQYFGPGTRLLVL.

This clonotype turned up a few times. The chain employs TRBV6-4 and TRBJ2-7; 12 nucleotides align to TRBD1. Germline loops: CDR1 MRHNA, CDR2 SNTAGT. The V gene end was trimmed by 5 bases and the J gene end by 6 bases; junction bases not matched to a gene: 11. This CDR3 spans 16 amino acids. CDR3 coding DNA: TGTGCCAGCAGTCAACCGGGACAGGGGGCATCTTTCGAGCAGTACTTC. Protein sequence: CASSQPGQGASFEQYF.

This clonotype was counted at least ten times. The chain joins TRBV28 to TRBJ2-3; 7 bases match TRBD1. Germline loops: CDR1 MDHEN, CDR2 SYDVKM. The CDR3 loop spans 13 amino acids. Germline trimming cut 10 bases from V and 2 bases from J; bases unmatched to any gene: 6. CDR3: CATSGQTTDTQYF. CDR3 bases: TGTGCCACCTCGGGACAGACCACAGATACGCAGTATTTT.

This clonotype was counted many times. The gene calls are TRBV5-8 and TRBJ2-3; D call uncertain. V was pared by 4 bases and J by 2 bases, with 8 bases between. Germline lookup yields CDR1 SGHTS and CDR2 YDEGEE. The CDR3 has 13 residues. The CDR3 here is CASSSSSTDTQYF. In nucleotides, the CDR3 is TGTGCCAGCAGCAGTAGCTCCACAGATACGCAGTATTTT.

This clonotype showed up many times. CDR3 in DNA: TGTGCCAGCAGCTTAGAAGACAGGGGCCACACTGAAGCTTTCTTT. Translation gives CASSLEDRGHTEAFF. The V gene is TRBV11-1, the J gene TRBJ1-1, with 8 nucleotides matching TRBD1. Germline V gives CDR1 SGHAT, CDR2 FQDESV (reference sequence). V dropped 1 base and J dropped 3; count of bases not matched to a gene: 4. The CDR3 loop spans 15 amino acids.

CDR3 sequence: CATSDLRTSGISGTQYF. As DNA, the CDR3 is TGTGCCACCAGTGATTTGAGGACTAGCGGGATTAGTGGGACCCAGTACTTC. The chain uses TRBV24-1 and TRBJ2-5; 12 bases match TRBD2. This CDR3 comprises 17 residues. CDR1 and CDR2 (germline): KGHDR, SFDVKD. The ends lost 0 bases at V and 7 bases at J; junction bases unmatched: 8.

The rearrangement links TRBV4-1 to TRBJ2-6; D could derive from TRBD1 or TRBD2 (6 bases each). Between the trimmed V and J ends, which lost 6 bases and 0 bases, there was a span of 12 bases. The CDR3 loop spans 16 amino acids. CDR1 is MGHRA and CDR2 is YSYEKL in the germline V gene. The CDR3 DNA follows: TGCGCCAGCAGGGCCCCGGGGGCCTCTGGGGCCAACGTCCTGACTTTC. Amino acids: CASRAPGASGANVLTF.

Many counts were recorded for this clonotype. The chain carries TRBV9 and TRBJ1-4; perhaps TRBD1 as D (5 bases). Germline V gene lookup returns CDR1 SGDLS and CDR2 YYNGEE. The CDR3 has 12 amino acids. V was clipped by 5 bases and J by 8 bases, with 10 bases between them. The CDR3 spells CASSGEGEKLFF. In nucleotides, the CDR3 is TGTGCCAGCAGTGGGGAGGGGGAAAAACTGTTTTTT.

This clonotype was seen ten or more times. This rearrangement joins TRBV12-3 or TRBV12-4 to TRBJ2-7; 10 bases agree with TRBD1. The CDR3 is 14 amino acids. Trimming cost V 9 bases and J 6 bases; bases outside gene matches: 11. DNA of the CDR3: TGTGCCAGTCTAATAGACAGGGGGCCTTCCGAGCAGTACTTC. As protein: CASLIDRGPSEQYF.

Details on this clonotype: With a much larger clone just one base away, this may be a read error. V and J are TRBV3-1 and TRBJ1-1; TRBD1 aligns across 8 bases. V was pared by 2 bases and J by 4 bases, with 6 bases of the junction left unmatched. The CDR3 contains 15 residues. Germline-derived CDR1 and CDR2 are LGHDT and YNNKEL (reference sequence). The CDR3 region has the DNA TGTGCCAGCAGCCAATGCGCGACAGGGGCCACTGAAGCTTTCTTT. Translated: CASSQCATGATEAFF. Combining the CDR3 with reference TRBV3-1 and TRBJ1-1 gives the whole variable domain DTAVSQTPKYLVTQMGNDKSIKCEQNLGHDTMYWYKQDSKKFLKIMFSYNNKELIINETVPNRFSPKSPDKAHLNLHINSLELGDSAVYFCASSQCATGATEAFFGQGTRLTVV.

This clonotype occurred many times. This chain joins TRBV30 and TRBJ2-3, with a possible D match to TRBD2 (7 bases). CDR3 length: 12 amino acids. Trimming cost V 7 bases and J 5 bases, with 13 bases left between them. Looked up from germline, CDR1 is GTSNPN and CDR2 is SVGIG (reference sequence). In DNA form, the CDR3 reads TGTGCCTCCGAAGGGGGGGGAGATACGCAGTATTTT. Its translation: CASEGGGDTQYF.

This clonotype showed up many times. The chain carries TRBV6-5 and TRBJ2-6, with 8 bases fitting TRBD1. CDR1 and CDR2 (germline): MNHEY, SVGAGI. The trim removed 2 bases at V and 2 bases at J, leaving 8 bases unmatched. The CDR3 is made up of 18 amino acids. In DNA form, the CDR3 reads TGTGCCAGCAGTTACCAGACAGGGGCGGTGACTGGGGCCAACGTCCTGACTTTC. Residues: CASSYQTGAVTGANVLTF.